The rows below give T cell receptor beta chains drawn from one sample of a study of cytomegalovirus exposure and HLA in healthy donors. TCRdb's copy holds only in-frame clones and misses some; the assay was immunoSEQ multiplex PCR. The table lists 150,000 or so clones, 80% to 90% of them singletons. Sequencing used PBMCs. The source is a man between 18 and 35 years old in good health and CMV-seropositive. CDR3s include the opening cysteine and the closing phenylalanine or tryptophan. A D gene is named only where the DNA matches it firmly. Clone sizes are given selectively: once, few, many, or a class where the clone is expanded.

V gene	J gene	clone size	D gene	CDR3 protein	CDR3 DNA
TRBV6-1	TRBJ2-7	NA	TRBD2	CASTRLAGGYEQYF	TGTGCCAGCACCCGACTAGCGGGGGGGTACGAGCAGTACTTC
TRBV2	TRBJ1-6	NA	NA	CASSLSTGANSPLHF	TGTGCCAGCAGTCTATCAACAGGAGCCAATTCACCCCTCCACTTT
TRBV7-9	TRBJ2-1	few	NA	CASSPRQYNEQFF	TGTGCCAGCAGCCCAAGACAGTACAATGAGCAGTTCTTC
TRBV7-2	TRBJ2-4	NA	NA	CASSLAGDLKYF	TGTGCCAGCAGCTTAGCGGGGGACTTAAAGTACTTC
TRBV5-8	TRBJ2-5	NA	NA	CASSLVGDQETQYF	TGTGCCAGCAGCTTGGTCGGGGATCAAGAGACCCAGTACTTC
TRBV5-4	TRBJ2-3	NA	TRBD1	CASSLPGQYVTQYF	TGTGCCAGCAGCTTGCCGGGACAGTACGTTACGCAGTATTTT
TRBV7-7	TRBJ2-1	NA	TRBD1	CASSPGTGQGEQFF	TGTGCCAGCAGCCCCGGGACAGGTCAGGGTGAGCAGTTCTTC
TRBV18	TRBJ2-2	NA	TRBD1	CASSVSGQGTGELFF	TGTGCCAGCTCGGTCTCGGGACAGGGTACCGGGGAGCTGTTTTTT
TRBV7-2	TRBJ1-3	NA	NA	CASSLEGWNSGNTIYF	TGTGCCAGCAGCTTAGAGGGGTGGAACTCTGGAAACACCATATATTTT
TRBV7-2	TRBJ1-6	NA	TRBD1	CASSLAQGANNSPLHF	TGTGCCAGCAGCTTAGCTCAGGGGGCGAATAATTCACCCCTCCACTTT
TRBV2	TRBJ1-6	NA	TRBD1	CASSSQGSLRYNSPLHF	TGTGCCAGCAGCTCACAGGGGAGCCTAAGATATAATTCACCCCTCCACTTT
TRBV6-5	TRBJ2-1	NA	TRBD2	CASRTSRSYNEQFF	TGTGCCAGCAGGACTAGCCGCTCCTACAATGAGCAGTTCTTC
TRBV10-3	TRBJ2-7	NA	NA	CAISKNYYEQYF	TGTGCCATCAGTAAAAACTACTACGAGCAGTACTTC
TRBV27	TRBJ1-6	NA	TRBD1	CASSFSGTGNSPLHF	TGTGCCAGCAGTTTCTCCGGGACAGGGAATTCACCCCTCCACTTT
TRBV21-1	TRBJ1-5	NA	NA	CASTRLGQDWLDSNQPQHF	TGTGCCAGCACCAGGCTGGGACAGGACTGGCTTGATAGCAATCAGCCCCAGCATTTT
TRBV6-5	TRBJ1-6	NA	NA	CASSYWTALNSPLHF	TGTGCCAGCAGTTACTGGACAGCCCTTAATTCACCCCTCCACTTT
TRBV21-1	TRBJ1-1	NA	NA	CASSKSPKGGTEAFF	TGTGCCAGCAGCAAATCCCCCAAGGGAGGGACTGAAGCTTTCTTT
TRBV30	TRBJ2-2	NA	TRBD2	CAWSAGGLAGPTGELFF	TGTGCCTGGAGTGCAGGGGGACTAGCGGGACCCACCGGGGAGCTGTTTTTT
TRBV9	TRBJ2-7	NA	NA	CASSVLGAGEQYF	TGTGCCAGCAGCGTTTTGGGGGCGGGCGAGCAGTACTTC
TRBV4-3	TRBJ2-7	NA	TRBD1	CASSRRDRGADEQYF	TGCGCCAGCAGCCGCCGGGACAGGGGAGCAGACGAGCAGTACTTC
TRBV28	TRBJ2-2	NA	NA	CASSLSGDTGELFF	TGTGCCAGCAGTTTATCCGGGGACACCGGGGAGCTGTTTTTT